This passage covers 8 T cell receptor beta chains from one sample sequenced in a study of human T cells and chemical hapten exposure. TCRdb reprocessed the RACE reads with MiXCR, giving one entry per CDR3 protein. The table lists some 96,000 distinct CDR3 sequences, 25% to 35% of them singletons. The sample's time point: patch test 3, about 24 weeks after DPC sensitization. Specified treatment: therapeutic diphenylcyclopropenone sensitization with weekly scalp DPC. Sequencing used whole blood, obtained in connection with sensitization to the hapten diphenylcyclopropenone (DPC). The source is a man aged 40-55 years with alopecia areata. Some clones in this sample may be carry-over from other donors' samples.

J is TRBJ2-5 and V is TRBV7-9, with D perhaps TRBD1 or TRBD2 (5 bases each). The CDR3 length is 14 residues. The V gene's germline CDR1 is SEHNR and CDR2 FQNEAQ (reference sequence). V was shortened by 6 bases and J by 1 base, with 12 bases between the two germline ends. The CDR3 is CASSGSGAQETQYF. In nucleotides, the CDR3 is TGTGCCAGCAGTGGATCCGGGGCCCAAGAGACCCAGTACTTC.

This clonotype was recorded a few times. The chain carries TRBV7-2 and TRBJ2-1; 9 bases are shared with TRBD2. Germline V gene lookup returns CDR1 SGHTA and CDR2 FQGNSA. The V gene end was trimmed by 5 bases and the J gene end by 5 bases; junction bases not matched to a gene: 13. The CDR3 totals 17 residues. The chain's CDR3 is CASSAFAGGPIDNEQFF. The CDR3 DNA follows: TGTGCCAGCAGCGCCTTTGCGGGAGGGCCGATCGACAATGAGCAGTTCTTC. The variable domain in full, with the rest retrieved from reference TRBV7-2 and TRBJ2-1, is GAGVSQSPSNKVTEKGKDVELRCDPISGHTALYWYRQSLGQGLEFLIYFQGNSAPDKSGLPSDRFSAERTGGSVSTLTIQRTQQEDSAVYLCASSAFAGGPIDNEQFFGPGTRLTVL.

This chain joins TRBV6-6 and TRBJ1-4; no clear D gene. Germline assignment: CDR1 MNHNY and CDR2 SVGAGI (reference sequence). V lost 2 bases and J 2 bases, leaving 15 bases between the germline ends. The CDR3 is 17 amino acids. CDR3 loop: CASSYRPPIDTNEKLFF. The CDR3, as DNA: TGTGCCAGCAGTTACCGTCCCCCCATTGATACTAATGAAAAACTGTTTTTT.

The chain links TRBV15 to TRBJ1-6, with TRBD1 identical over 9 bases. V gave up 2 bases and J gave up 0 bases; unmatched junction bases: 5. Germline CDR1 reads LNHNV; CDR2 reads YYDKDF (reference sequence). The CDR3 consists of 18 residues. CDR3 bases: TGTGCCACCAGCAGACCTGAGACAGGGGGCTCCTATAATTCACCCCTCCACTTT. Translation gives CATSRPETGGSYNSPLHF.

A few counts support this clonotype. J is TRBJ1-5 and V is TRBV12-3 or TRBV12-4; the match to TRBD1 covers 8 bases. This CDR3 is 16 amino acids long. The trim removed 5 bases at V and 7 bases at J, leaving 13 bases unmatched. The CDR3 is CASSPQLDRGGQPQHF. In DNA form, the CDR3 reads TGTGCCAGCAGTCCCCAATTAGACAGGGGTGGCCAGCCCCAGCATTTT.

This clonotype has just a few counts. In nucleotides, the CDR3 is TGTGCCAGCAGCGTAGGGGCGGGTAACGAAGAGACCCAGTACTTC. Translating it yields CASSVGAGNEETQYF. The chain combines TRBV9 with TRBJ2-5; the D gene is possibly TRBD2 (5 bases). V was cut by 0 bases and J by 3 bases, with 12 bases left in between. CDR3 size: 15 residues. Germline CDR1 reads SGDLS; CDR2 reads YYNGEE.

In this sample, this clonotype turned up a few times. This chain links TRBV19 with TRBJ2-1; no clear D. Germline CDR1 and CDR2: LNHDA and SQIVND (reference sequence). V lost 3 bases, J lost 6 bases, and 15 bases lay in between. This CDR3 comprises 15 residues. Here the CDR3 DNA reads TGTGCCAGTAGTATTTGGTCTAATAGAGGCAATGAGCAGTTCTTC. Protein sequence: CASSIWSNRGNEQFF.

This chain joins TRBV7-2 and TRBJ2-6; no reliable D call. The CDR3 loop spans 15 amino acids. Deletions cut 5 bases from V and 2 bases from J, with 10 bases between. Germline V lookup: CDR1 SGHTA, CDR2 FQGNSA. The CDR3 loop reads CASSQQTTGANVLTF. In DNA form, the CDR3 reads TGTGCCAGCAGCCAACAGACGACTGGGGCCAACGTCCTGACTTTC.